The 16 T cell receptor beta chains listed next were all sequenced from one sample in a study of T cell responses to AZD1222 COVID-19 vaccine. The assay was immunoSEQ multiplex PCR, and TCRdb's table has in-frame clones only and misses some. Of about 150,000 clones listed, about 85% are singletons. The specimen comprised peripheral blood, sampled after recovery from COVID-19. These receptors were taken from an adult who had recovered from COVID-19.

The CDR3 DNA reads TGTGCCAGCAGCTTGGGACAGTACGCTGAAGCTTTCTTT. Translated, it gives CASSLGQYAEAFF. This sequence joins TRBV5-4 and TRBJ1-1, with D possibly being TRBD1 (5 bases). Trimming removed 0 bases from V and 6 bases from J, with 9 bases in between. Looked up from germline, CDR1 is SGHNT and CDR2 is YYREEE (reference sequence). This CDR3 spans 13 amino acids. The full variable domain, with the rest looked up from reference TRBV5-4 and TRBJ1-1, is ETGVTQSPTHLIKTRGQQVTLRCSSQSGHNTVSWYQQALGQGPQFIFQYYREEENGRGNFPPRFSGLQFPNYSSELNVNALELDDSALYLCASSLGQYAEAFFGQGTRLTVV.

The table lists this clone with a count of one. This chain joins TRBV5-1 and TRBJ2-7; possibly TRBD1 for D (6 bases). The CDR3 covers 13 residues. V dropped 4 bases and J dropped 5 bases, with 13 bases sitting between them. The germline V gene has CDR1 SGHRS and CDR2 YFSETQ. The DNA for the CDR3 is TGCGCCAGCAGCCAAACGTACAGGGACGAGCAGTACTTC. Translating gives CASSQTYRDEQYF.

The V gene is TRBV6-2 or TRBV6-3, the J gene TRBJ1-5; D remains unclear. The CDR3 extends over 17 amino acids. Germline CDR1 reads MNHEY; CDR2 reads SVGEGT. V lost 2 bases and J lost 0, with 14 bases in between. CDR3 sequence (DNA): TGTGCCAGCAGTTACCCGACACGAACTTATAGCAATCAGCCCCAGCATTTT. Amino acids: CASSYPTRTYSNQPQHF.

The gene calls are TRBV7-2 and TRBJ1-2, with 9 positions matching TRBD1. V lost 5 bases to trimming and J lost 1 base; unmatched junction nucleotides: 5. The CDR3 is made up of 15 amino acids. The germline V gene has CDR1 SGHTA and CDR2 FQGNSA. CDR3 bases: TGTGCCAGCAGCCCCGGGGGACAGGGTAACTATGGCTACACCTTC. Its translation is CASSPGGQGNYGYTF.

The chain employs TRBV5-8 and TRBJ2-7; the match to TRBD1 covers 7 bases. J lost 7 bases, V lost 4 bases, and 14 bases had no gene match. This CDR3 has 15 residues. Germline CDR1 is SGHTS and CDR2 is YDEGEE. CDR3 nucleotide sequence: TGTGCCAGCAGCCCAGGACAGGAGTTTTTGGGGGAGCAGTACTTC. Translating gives CASSPGQEFLGEQYF.

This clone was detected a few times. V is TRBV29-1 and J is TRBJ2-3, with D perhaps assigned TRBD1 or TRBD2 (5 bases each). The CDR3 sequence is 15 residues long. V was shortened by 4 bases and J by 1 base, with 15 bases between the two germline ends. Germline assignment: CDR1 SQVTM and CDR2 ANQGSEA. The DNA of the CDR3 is TGCAGCGTTGGGGACGGGCTGCACGGCACAGATACGCAGTATTTT. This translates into CSVGDGLHGTDTQYF.

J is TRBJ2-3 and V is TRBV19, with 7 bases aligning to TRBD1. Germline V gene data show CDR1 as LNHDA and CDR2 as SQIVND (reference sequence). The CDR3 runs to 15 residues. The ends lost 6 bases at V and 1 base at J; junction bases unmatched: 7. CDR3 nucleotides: TGTGCCAGTAGCGCGGACAGGATTGGCACAGATACGCAGTATTTT. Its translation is CASSADRIGTDTQYF.

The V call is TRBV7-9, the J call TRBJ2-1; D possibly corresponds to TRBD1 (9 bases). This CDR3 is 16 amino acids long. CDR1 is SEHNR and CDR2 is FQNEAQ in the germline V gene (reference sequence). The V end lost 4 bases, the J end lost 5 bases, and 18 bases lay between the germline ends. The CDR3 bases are TGTGCCAGCAGCTCCGGGAGGGACAGGGCAAACAATGAGCAGTTCTTC. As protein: CASSSGRDRANNEQFF.

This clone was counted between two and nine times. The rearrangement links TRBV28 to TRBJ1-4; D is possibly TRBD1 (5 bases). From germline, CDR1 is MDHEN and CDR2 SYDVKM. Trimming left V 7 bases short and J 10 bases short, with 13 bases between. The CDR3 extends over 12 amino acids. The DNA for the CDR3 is TGTGCCAGCACCCCCTTGAGGGGAAAACTGTTTTTT. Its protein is CASTPLRGKLFF.

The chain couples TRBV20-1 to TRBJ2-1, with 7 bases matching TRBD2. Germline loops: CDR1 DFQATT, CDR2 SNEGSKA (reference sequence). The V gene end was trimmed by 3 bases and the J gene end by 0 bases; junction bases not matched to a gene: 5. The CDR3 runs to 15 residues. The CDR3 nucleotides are TGCAGTGCTAGTGGGGGACTACCCTCCTACAATGAGCAGTTCTTC. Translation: CSASGGLPSYNEQFF.

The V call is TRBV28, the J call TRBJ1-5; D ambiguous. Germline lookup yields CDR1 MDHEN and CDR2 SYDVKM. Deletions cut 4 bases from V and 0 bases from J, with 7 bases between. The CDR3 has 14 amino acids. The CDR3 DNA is TGTGCCAGCAGTTACAGTCATAGCAATCAGCCCCAGCATTTT. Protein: CASSYSHSNQPQHF. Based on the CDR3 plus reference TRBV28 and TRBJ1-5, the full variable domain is DVKVTQSSRYLVKRTGEKVFLECVQDMDHENMFWYRQDPGLGLRLIYFSYDVKMKEKGDIPEGYSVSREKKERFSLILESASTNQTSMYLCASSYSHSNQPQHFGDGTRLSIL.

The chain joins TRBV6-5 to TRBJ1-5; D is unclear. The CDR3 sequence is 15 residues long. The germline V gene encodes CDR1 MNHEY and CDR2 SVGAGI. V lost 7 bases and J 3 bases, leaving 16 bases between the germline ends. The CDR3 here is CASTLGTALNQPQHF. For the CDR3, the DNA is TGTGCCAGCACCCTAGGAACGGCTCTCAATCAGCCCCAGCATTTT.

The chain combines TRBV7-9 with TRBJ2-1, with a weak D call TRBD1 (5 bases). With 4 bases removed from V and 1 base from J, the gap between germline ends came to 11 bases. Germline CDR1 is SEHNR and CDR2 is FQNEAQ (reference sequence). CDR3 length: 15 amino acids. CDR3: CASSSFDSSYNEQFF. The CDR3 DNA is TGTGCCAGCAGCTCTTTTGACAGTTCCTACAATGAGCAGTTCTTC.

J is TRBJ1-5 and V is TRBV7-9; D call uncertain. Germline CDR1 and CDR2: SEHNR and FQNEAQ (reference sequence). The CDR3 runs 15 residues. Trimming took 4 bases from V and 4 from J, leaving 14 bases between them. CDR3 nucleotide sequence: TGTGCCAGCAGCTCCGGGCCCTCCCAAAATCAGCCCCAGCATTTT. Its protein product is CASSSGPSQNQPQHF.

CDR3 region: CASSPAGELFF. CDR3 coding DNA: TGTGCCAGCAGCCCCGCCGGGGAGCTGTTTTTT. The chain recombines TRBV25-1 with TRBJ2-2; D is unresolved. In germline, CDR1 is MGHDK, CDR2 SYGVNS. This CDR3 has 11 residues. Trimming cost V 6 bases and J 6 bases, with 5 bases left between them.

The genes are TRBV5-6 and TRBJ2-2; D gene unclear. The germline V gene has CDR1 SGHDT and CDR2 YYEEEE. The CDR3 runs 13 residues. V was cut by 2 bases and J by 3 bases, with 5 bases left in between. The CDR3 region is CASSLYDTGELFF. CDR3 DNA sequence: TGTGCCAGCAGCTTATACGACACCGGGGAGCTGTTTTTT.